Listed below are T cell receptor beta chains from one sample, sequenced in a study of T cell responses to AZD1222 COVID-19 vaccine. This table comes from immunoSEQ multiplex PCR, and its TCRdb copy is limited to in-frame clones, with some not included. Among over 150,000 clones listed, 90% were seen once. The material was peripheral blood, obtained on day 0 of AZD1222 vaccination. These TCRs come from an adult in good health. CDR3s include the opening cysteine and the closing phenylalanine or tryptophan. The D gene is left open where the match is weak. Rows give clone size only sometimes, using once, few, many, or a class for an expanded clone.

D,J,size,V,CDR3,DNA
.,TRBJ1-6,few,TRBV10-3,CAISADSSYNSPLHF,TGTGCCATCAGTGCCGACAGCTCCTATAATTCACCCCTCCACTTT
TRBD1,TRBJ1-2,.,TRBV7-8,CASSRPGQGGIYGYTF,TGTGCCAGCAGCAGACCGGGACAGGGAGGGATCTATGGCTACACCTTC
.,TRBJ1-1,.,TRBV4-2,CASSQDEGGNTEAFF,TGTGCCAGCAGCCAAGACGAGGGGGGGAACACTGAAGCTTTCTTT
TRBD2,TRBJ2-5,once,TRBV7-2,CASGLSGGGETQYF,TGTGCCAGCGGACTTAGCGGGGGAGGAGAGACCCAGTACTTC
.,TRBJ2-7,.,TRBV5-6,CASSLRSRTYEQYF,TGTGCCAGCAGCTTGCGTTCCAGAACCTACGAGCAGTACTTC
.,TRBJ2-2,.,TRBV7-2,CASSLSRGALTGELFF,TGTGCCAGCAGCTTATCCCGCGGGGCCCTCACCGGGGAGCTGTTTTTT
TRBD2,TRBJ2-3,.,TRBV4-2,CASRTSGGPSTDTQYF,TGTGCCAGCAGGACTAGCGGGGGACCTAGCACAGATACGCAGTATTTT
TRBD2,TRBJ2-3,.,TRBV4-1,CASSQTFSRGGQYTQYF,TGCGCCAGCAGCCAAACTTTTTCGCGGGGGGGCCAATATACGCAGTATTTT
.,TRBJ2-6,.,TRBV27,CASRDTGAGANVLTF,TGTGCCAGTCGGGACACCGGGGCTGGGGCCAACGTCCTGACTTTC
TRBD1,TRBJ2-7,.,TRBV5-5,CASSTAAGGWHEQYF,TGTGCCAGCAGCACAGCCGCAGGGGGTTGGCACGAGCAGTACTTC
TRBD2,TRBJ2-3,.,TRBV9,CASSVEAGEGTDTQYF,TGTGCCAGCAGCGTAGAGGCGGGGGAAGGCACAGATACGCAGTATTTT
TRBD2,TRBJ2-5,.,TRBV14,CASSPDILAGGTETQYF,TGTGCCAGCAGCCCCGACATCCTAGCGGGGGGGACAGAGACCCAGTACTTC
.,TRBJ1-5,once,TRBV27,CASSWGGEPQHF,TGTGCCAGCAGTTGGGGGGGGGAGCCCCAGCATTTT
TRBD1,TRBJ2-7,few,TRBV7-6,CASSLGQGPPYEQYF,TGTGCCAGCAGCTTGGGACAGGGTCCCCCCTACGAGCAGTACTTC
TRBD1,TRBJ1-5,.,TRBV6-5,CASSLDRGRDQPQHF,TGTGCCAGCAGCCTTGACAGGGGTAGGGATCAGCCCCAGCATTTT
.,TRBJ1-3,.,TRBV7-9,CASSSSGAGNTIYF,TGTGCCAGCAGCTCCAGCGGGGCTGGAAACACCATATATTTT
TRBD2,TRBJ2-1,.,TRBV14,CASSQGPVGTSIFF,TGTGCCAGCAGCCAGGGCCCAGTGGGGACTAGCATCTTCTTC
TRBD1,TRBJ1-6,.,TRBV27,CASSETGETLHF,TGTGCCAGCAGTGAGACAGGGGAGACCCTCCACTTT
.,TRBJ2-5,.,TRBV30,CAWSVRGGEETQYF,TGTGCCTGGAGTGTACGAGGGGGTGAAGAGACCCAGTACTTC
.,TRBJ2-7,.,TRBV27,CASSFGTTTYEQYF,TGTGCCAGCAGTTTTGGTACTACAACCTACGAGCAGTACTTC
.,TRBJ2-5,.,TRBV27,CASSRSPGETQYF,TGTGCCAGCAGTAGGTCTCCCGGGGAGACCCAGTACTTC
.,TRBJ1-5,.,TRBV18,CASSPRQGSQSNQPQHF,TGTGCCAGCTCACCACGGCAGGGATCACAAAGCAATCAGCCCCAGCATTTT
.,TRBJ1-1,few,TRBV10-3,CATALQGTTEAFF,TGTGCCACCGCGTTACAGGGAACCACTGAAGCTTTCTTT
TRBD2,TRBJ2-2,.,TRBV7-2,CASIRTRTGELFF,TGTGCCAGCATCCGGACTAGGACCGGGGAGCTGTTTTTT
.,TRBJ1-5,once,TRBV30,CAWSVRGDQPQHF,TGTGCCTGGAGTGTACGGGGAGATCAGCCCCAGCATTTT
.,TRBJ1-1,once,TRBV7-3,CASSLTPREGAFF,TGTGCCAGCAGCTTAACCCCCAGAGAGGGAGCTTTCTTT
.,TRBJ1-1,.,TRBV15,CATSRDIQNTEAFF,TGTGCCACCAGCAGAGATATACAGAACACTGAAGCTTTCTTT
.,TRBJ2-3,.,TRBV27,CASSLSRGAQGAGDTQYF,TGTGCCAGCAGTTTATCCCGGGGGGCGCAAGGTGCAGGAGATACGCAGTATTTT
.,TRBJ2-7,.,TRBV7-9,CASSLRDSSYEQYF,TGTGCCAGCAGCTTGAGGGACTCCTCCTACGAGCAGTACTTC
.,TRBJ1-2,.,TRBV6-5,CASSYSGLRSYGYTF,TGTGCCAGCAGTTACTCCGGTCTAAGATCCTATGGCTACACCTTC
TRBD2,TRBJ2-1,.,TRBV13,CASSPGLAGGLGEQFF,TGTGCCAGCAGCCCCGGACTAGCGGGGGGATTGGGTGAGCAGTTCTTC
.,TRBJ2-7,.,TRBV25-1,CASQQGPPSYEQYF,TGTGCCAGTCAACAGGGTCCTCCTTCCTACGAGCAGTACTTC
TRBD1,TRBJ2-7,.,TRBV5-1,CASSPLGTGNYEQYF,TGCGCCAGCAGCCCGCTTGGGACAGGAAACTACGAGCAGTACTTC
.,TRBJ1-2,.,TRBV5-1,CASSRDKTNYGYTF,TGCGCCAGCAGCAGGGACAAGACGAACTATGGCTACACCTTC
.,TRBJ1-2,.,TRBV2,CASIDQVTFYGYTF,TGTGCCAGCATTGATCAGGTTACCTTCTATGGCTACACCTTC
TRBD2,TRBJ2-7,.,TRBV27,CASTTGGGYEQYF,TGTGCCAGCACCACCGGGGGGGGCTACGAGCAGTACTTC
.,TRBJ1-1,once,TRBV12-3/TRBV12-4,CASTRDAGTEAFF,TGTGCCAGCACCCGAGACGCGGGGACTGAAGCTTTCTTT
.,TRBJ1-3,.,TRBV7-2,CASTPRAGPTGNTIYF,TGTGCCAGCACCCCTCGGGCGGGCCCTACTGGAAACACCATATATTTT
.,TRBJ1-5,.,TRBV5-8,CASSLFDTPSNQPQHF,TGTGCCAGCAGCTTGTTTGACACTCCTAGCAATCAGCCCCAGCATTTT
.,TRBJ1-5,.,TRBV24-1,CATSDGAANQPQHF,TGTGCCACCAGTGATGGGGCAGCTAATCAGCCCCAGCATTTT
TRBD1,TRBJ1-5,.,TRBV19,CASSVRTGNNQPQHF,TGTGCCAGTAGTGTTCGGACAGGGAACAATCAGCCCCAGCATTTT
.,TRBJ1-5,.,TRBV27,CASTEHGGVSNQPQHF,TGTGCCAGTACCGAACACGGGGGGGTAAGCAATCAGCCCCAGCATTTT
TRBD2,TRBJ2-1,.,TRBV27,CASSPGLVSYNEQFF,TGTGCCAGCAGTCCCGGACTAGTATCCTACAATGAGCAGTTCTTC
TRBD1,TRBJ2-5,.,TRBV29-1,CSAAGGSETQYF,TGCAGCGCCGCAGGGGGCTCAGAGACCCAGTACTTC
.,TRBJ1-1,once,TRBV27,CASSLRGLKSTEAFF,TGTGCCAGCAGTTTGCGTGGACTCAAGTCCACTGAAGCTTTCTTT
.,TRBJ1-5,.,TRBV19,CASSGPRGAVNQPQHF,TGTGCCAGTAGTGGGCCCAGGGGCGCGGTCAATCAGCCCCAGCATTTT
.,TRBJ2-1,.,TRBV12-3/TRBV12-4,CASSFLGVEQFF,TGTGCCAGCAGTTTTTTAGGGGTTGAGCAGTTCTTC
.,TRBJ2-7,.,TRBV5-1,CASSLSAGTGTYEQYF,TGCGCCAGCAGCTTGTCTGCGGGCACAGGGACCTACGAGCAGTACTTC
.,TRBJ1-2,.,TRBV14,CASSQEGAYTF,TGTGCCAGCAGCCAAGAAGGGGCCTACACCTTC
TRBD2,TRBJ2-5,.,TRBV5-4,CASSLVAGGRETQYF,TGTGCCAGCAGCTTGGTCGCGGGGGGGCGGGAGACCCAGTACTTC
.,TRBJ2-5,.,TRBV11-2,CASSTRVHQETQYF,TGTGCCAGCAGCACTAGGGTCCACCAAGAGACCCAGTACTTC
.,TRBJ2-5,.,TRBV3-1/TRBV3-2,CASSQGIQETQYF,TGTGCCAGCAGCCAAGGGATACAAGAGACCCAGTACTTC
.,TRBJ1-1,.,TRBV7-9,CASRSDGPFSEAFF,TGTGCCAGCAGATCGGACGGACCCTTCTCTGAAGCTTTCTTT
.,TRBJ1-4,.,TRBV6-5,CASSYSGQRREKLFF,TGTGCCAGCAGTTACTCAGGTCAGCGTAGGGAAAAACTGTTTTTT